The 23 T cell receptor beta chains in this list originate from one sample, sequenced in a study of T-cell memory formation after mild COVID-19. From the 5' RACE reads, TCRdb called clonotypes with MiXCR, one entry per CDR3 protein. The repertoire holds 380,000 or so distinct CDR3 sequences, about 15% seen once, with under 25% in the top ten. The material sequenced was PBMCs or a T cell subset sorted from them (not recorded which). Every receptor here comes from a man aged 18 to 35 who had mild COVID-19 (a few samples of this study predate the infection). Cell type and time point are not known.

This clonotype was counted between two and nine times. V and J are TRBV4-1 and TRBJ1-1, with D maybe TRBD1 (6 bases). The V gene lost 6 bases and the J gene lost 4 bases, with 15 bases spanning the gap. Germline CDR1 and CDR2: MGHRA and YSYEKL. The CDR3 consists of 14 residues. The CDR3 is CASSIRGGGTEAFF. The CDR3 DNA reads as TGCGCCAGCAGTATCAGGGGTGGGGGCACTGAAGCTTTCTTT.

The chain employs TRBV7-2 and TRBJ2-1, with 11 bases matching TRBD2. Germline values: CDR1 SGHTA, CDR2 FQGNSA. The CDR3 extends over 16 amino acids. The V segment lost 8 bases and the J segment 5 bases; nucleotides outside the gene matches: 11. CDR3 region: CASLPFSGGANNEQFF. The CDR3 bases are TGTGCCAGCCTACCGTTTAGCGGGGGGGCAAACAATGAGCAGTTCTTC.

This chain connects TRBV18 to TRBJ1-1; a possible D gene is TRBD1 (5 bases). Trimming pared 4 bases from V and 2 bases from J, leaving 11 bases between. The CDR3 is made up of 14 amino acids. Germline-derived CDR1 and CDR2 are KGHSH and LQKENI. The CDR3 DNA follows: TGTGCCAGCTCACGACGACAGACAAACACTGAAGCTTTCTTT. It yields the protein CASSRRQTNTEAFF.

The chain couples TRBV4-2 to TRBJ2-1; D unresolved. The V end was cut by 2 bases, the J end by 7 bases, with 6 bases between. Germline CDR1 and CDR2: LGHNA and YNFKEQ. This CDR3 region has 12 residues. The CDR3: CASSQYSNEQFF. In DNA form, the CDR3 reads TGTGCCAGCAGCCAATACAGTAATGAGCAGTTCTTC.

J is TRBJ2-3 and V is TRBV20-1, with D possibly TRBD1 on 6 matching bases. The germline V gene has CDR1 DFQATT and CDR2 SNEGSKA (reference sequence). The CDR3 has 14 residues. V lost 5 bases to trimming and J lost 2 bases, with 14 bases between them. CDR3: CSAYRVGSTDTQYF. Here the CDR3 DNA reads TGCAGTGCTTACAGGGTGGGTTCCACAGATACGCAGTATTTT.

This clonotype was observed a handful of times. The V gene is TRBV14, the J gene TRBJ2-4, with TRBD2 identical over 7 bases. V lost 1 base and J lost 6; bases outside the gene matches: 6. This CDR3 has 15 residues. Germline V lookup: CDR1 SGHDN, CDR2 FVKESK. CDR3 in amino acids: CASSQALAAGNIQYF. CDR3 DNA: TGTGCCAGCAGCCAAGCGCTAGCGGCGGGAAACATTCAGTACTTC.

The chain couples TRBV11-2 to TRBJ2-1, with unresolved D. V was clipped by 4 bases and J by 8 bases, with 18 bases between them. The length of the CDR3 is 15 residues. Per germline, CDR1 SGHAT and CDR2 FQNNGV. The CDR3 here is CASSSAPGVPHEQFF. In nucleotides, the CDR3 is TGTGCCAGCAGCTCCGCACCAGGCGTACCCCATGAGCAGTTCTTC.

The V gene is TRBV7-9, the J gene TRBJ2-2; 11 nucleotides match TRBD1. CDR3 length: 14 residues. V shed 8 bases and J 6 bases; nucleotides not matched to a gene: 5. The germline gives CDR1 SEHNR, CDR2 FQNEAQ (reference sequence). CDR3 DNA: TGTGCCAGCCTCTGGGACAGGGGGTCCGGGGAGCTGTTTTTT. This translates into CASLWDRGSGELFF.

This clonotype showed up just a few times. CDR3 sequence reads: CASSQQGGPETQYF. CDR3 DNA sequence: TGTGCCAGCTCCCAACAGGGAGGGCCAGAGACCCAGTACTTC. The chain has TRBV18 and TRBJ2-5; tentative D call: TRBD2 (7 bases). Germline V gene lookup returns CDR1 KGHSH and CDR2 LQKENI. Trimming removed 6 bases from V and 4 bases from J, with 15 bases in between. The CDR3 has 14 residues.

This clonotype was counted only a few times. The chain joins TRBV24-1 to TRBJ1-1; D is ambiguous. The CDR3 is 12 residues long. V dropped 3 bases and J dropped 7 bases, with 8 bases sitting between them. Germline CDR1 KGHDR, CDR2 SFDVKD. The CDR3 DNA reads as TGTGCCACCAGTGATCTGGACGGTGAAGCTTTCTTT. Translated, it gives CATSDLDGEAFF.

This clonotype was detected many times. DNA of the CDR3: TGTGCCAGCAGTTTAGCGGGGATGAGAGAAAAACTGTTTTTT. It translates to CASSLAGMREKLFF. This chain uses TRBV12-3 or TRBV12-4 with TRBJ1-4; D is ambiguous. V was pared by 0 bases and J by 8 bases, with 10 bases between. The CDR3 is 14 residues long.

CDR3 sequence reads: CATSVDRGRTGELFF. CDR3 sequence (DNA): TGTGCCACCAGTGTGGACAGGGGACGCACCGGGGAGCTGTTTTTT. The genes are TRBV24-1 and TRBJ2-2; 9 nucleotides match TRBD1. The CDR3 extends over 15 amino acids. The ends lost 5 bases at V and 4 bases at J; junction bases unmatched: 4. Germline loops: CDR1 KGHDR, CDR2 SFDVKD.

This clonotype appeared a few times. This chain joins TRBV27 and TRBJ1-1; no clear D. The CDR3 sequence is 14 residues long. V lost 2 bases and J 4 bases, leaving 11 bases between the germline ends. Germline V lookup: CDR1 MNHEY, CDR2 SMNVEV (reference sequence). The CDR3, as DNA: TGTGCCAGCAGTTTACAGGCGGGGAGCACTGAAGCTTTCTTT. It encodes CASSLQAGSTEAFF.

The gene calls are TRBV7-9 and TRBJ1-6; tentatively, D is TRBD1 (5 bases). Trimming removed 0 bases from V and 13 bases from J, with 7 bases in between. In germline, CDR1 is SEHNR, CDR2 FQNEAQ (reference sequence). The CDR3 sequence is 12 residues long. The CDR3 protein is CASSLAGDPLHF. CDR3 in DNA: TGTGCCAGCAGCTTAGCCGGGGACCCCCTCCACTTT.

This rearrangement joins TRBV5-6 to TRBJ2-1; possibly TRBD2 for D (8 bases). The CDR3 runs 15 residues. Between the trimmed V and J ends, which lost 4 bases and 4 bases, there was a span of 15 bases. The germline gives CDR1 SGHDT, CDR2 YYEEEE. CDR3 amino acids: CASSTGGTVYNEQFF. The CDR3 DNA reads as TGTGCCAGCAGCACGGGGGGGACAGTTTACAATGAGCAGTTCTTC.

V and J are TRBV5-4 and TRBJ2-1, with TRBD1 as a possible D gene (6 bases). Germline-derived CDR1 and CDR2 are SGHNT and YYREEE (reference sequence). The CDR3 has 13 residues. Trimming removed 4 bases from V and 5 bases from J, with 10 bases in between. The CDR3 loop reads CASSPQGNNEQFF. CDR3 DNA sequence: TGTGCCAGCAGCCCTCAGGGGAACAATGAGCAGTTCTTC.

The V call is TRBV27, the J call TRBJ2-5; 8 bases agree with TRBD2. The germline gives CDR1 MNHEY, CDR2 SMNVEV (reference sequence). Losses at the gene ends were 8 bases for V and 3 bases for J; bases not matched to a gene: 11. The CDR3 contains 15 residues. CDR3 DNA: TGTGCCAGCGGCCGCCGGGCGGGGGGCAAAGAGACCCAGTACTTC. This gives the protein CASGRRAGGKETQYF.

This clonotype has a handful of counts. V usage is TRBV11-2 and J usage is TRBJ2-5, with D possibly matching TRBD2 (5 bases). This CDR3 region has 12 residues. V was trimmed by 6 bases and J by 5 bases, leaving 10 bases between them. Germline CDR1 and CDR2: SGHAT and FQNNGV. The CDR3 loop reads CASRRVGETQYF. CDR3 bases: TGTGCCAGCAGGAGGGTCGGGGAGACCCAGTACTTC.

V and J are TRBV28 and TRBJ1-2, with 7 bases fitting TRBD1. With V trimmed by 5 bases and J by 8 bases, 8 bases remained unmatched. CDR3 length: 13 amino acids. CDR1 is MDHEN and CDR2 is SYDVKM in the germline V gene. CDR3 region: CASSHNAGGGYTF. CDR3 nucleotides: TGTGCCAGCAGTCATAACGCAGGGGGAGGCTACACCTTC.

This clonotype was counted between two and nine times. The chain couples TRBV4-3 to TRBJ2-3, with 8 bases aligning to TRBD2. This CDR3 has 15 amino acids. The V gene end was trimmed by 5 bases and the J gene end by 3 bases; junction bases not matched to a gene: 7. The germline gives CDR1 LGHNA, CDR2 YSLEER. Here the CDR3 DNA reads TGCGCCAGCAGCTACAACGGGGGGGCAACAGATACGCAGTATTTT. The encoded protein is CASSYNGGATDTQYF.

CDR3 in DNA: TGTGCCAGCAGCCACGGTCAGCCAGATACGCAGTATTTT. Its translation: CASSHGQPDTQYF. The chain joins TRBV7-9 to TRBJ2-3; D gene uncertain. The ends were cut back, 5 bases at V and 4 bases at J, with 10 bases in the middle. This CDR3 contains 13 residues. Germline CDR1 SEHNR, CDR2 FQNEAQ (reference sequence).

This chain uses TRBV9 with TRBJ1-2; D may be TRBD1 (5 bases). CDR3 length equals 16 residues. Trimming stripped 0 bases from V and 2 bases from J, with 14 bases between. Germline CDR1 and CDR2: SGDLS and YYNGEE. In nucleotides, the CDR3 is TGTGCCAGCAGCGTAGGGGGGATCCGGGGGAACTATGGCTACACCTTC. Residues: CASSVGGIRGNYGYTF.

The sample holds a few counts of this clonotype. J is TRBJ2-7 and V is TRBV24-1; 9 bases agree with TRBD2. J gave up 2 bases and V 5 bases, and 3 bases lay outside the gene matches. Germline V gene lookup returns CDR1 KGHDR and CDR2 SFDVKD. The length of the CDR3 is 14 residues. CDR3 coding DNA: TGTGCCACCAGTGGGAGGACTAGCGCCTACGAGCAGTACTTC. This sequence encodes CATSGRTSAYEQYF.